The 17 T cell receptor beta chains below were found in one sample sequenced in a study of blood T cell repertoires in COVID-19. Sequencing was performed with immunoSEQ multiplex PCR; in TCRdb, only in-frame clones are kept and a portion is missing. The data contain 200,000 to 300,000 clones, roughly 80% of them singletons. The sequencing sample was made of peripheral blood. Every receptor here comes from a woman aged 65 to 85 with acute or convalescent COVID-19.

The genes are TRBV28 and TRBJ2-7; a possible D gene is TRBD2 (6 bases). V lost 2 bases and J 1 base, leaving 12 bases between the germline ends. This CDR3 has 15 residues. Germline CDR1 is MDHEN and CDR2 is SYDVKM. CDR3 coding DNA: TGTGCCAGCAGTTTAGGAGGGGCGACATCCTACGAGCAGTACTTC. It encodes CASSLGGATSYEQYF.

The chain employs TRBV6-5 and TRBJ1-1, with TRBD1 as a possible D gene (6 bases). V was cut by 6 bases and J by 6 bases, with 8 bases left in between. CDR3 length: 11 residues. CDR1 and CDR2 from the germline V gene are MNHEY and SVGAGI. Here the CDR3 reads CASSEGAEAFF. The CDR3 DNA sequence: TGTGCCAGCAGCGAGGGGGCTGAAGCTTTCTTT.

This clone was counted a few times. V is TRBV3-1 (or the pseudogene TRBV3-2) and J is TRBJ1-5; 10 bases align to TRBD1. V was pared by 1 base and J by 5 bases, with 8 bases of the junction left unmatched. CDR3 length equals 17 residues. Germline lookup yields CDR1 LGHDT and CDR2 YNNKEL (reference sequence). CDR3 region: CASSQAPWDRGYQPQHF. The CDR3 nucleotides read TGTGCCAGCAGCCAAGCACCATGGGACAGGGGTTATCAGCCCCAGCATTTT.

This clone has only a few counts. The CDR3 protein is CASSLGQRVSTEAFF. The CDR3 DNA is TGTGCCAGCAGCTTAGGTCAGCGGGTGAGCACTGAAGCTTTCTTT. The chain employs TRBV7-9 and TRBJ1-1; no firm D call. CDR3 size: 15 residues. V was clipped by 1 base and J by 4 bases, with 13 bases between them. Per the germline V gene, CDR1 is SEHNR and CDR2 is FQNEAQ (reference sequence).

This chain uses TRBV11-2 with TRBJ2-3, with D tentatively TRBD2 (6 bases). This CDR3 has 17 residues. V lost 1 base, J lost 0 bases, and 14 bases lay in between. Germline V gives CDR1 SGHAT, CDR2 FQNNGV. Here the CDR3 DNA reads TGTGCCAGCAGCTTAGTTTTCAGCGGGCGTAGCACAGATACGCAGTATTTT. This codes for CASSLVFSGRSTDTQYF.

This chain uses TRBV15 with TRBJ1-2; tentative D call: TRBD1 (5 bases). Germline V gene data show CDR1 as LNHNV and CDR2 as YYDKDF (reference sequence). The V and J ends lost 5 bases and 6 bases respectively, with 13 bases between them. The CDR3 is 13 amino acids. CDR3 sequence reads: CATSLDSLNGYTF. In DNA form, the CDR3 reads TGTGCCACCAGCCTTGACAGCCTCAATGGCTACACCTTC.

This chain connects TRBV6-1 to TRBJ1-2; TRBD1 might be the D (6 bases). Germline V CDR1 and CDR2: MNHNS, SASEGT. V was trimmed by 1 base and J by 8 bases, leaving 8 bases between them. CDR3 length equals 12 residues. Written as DNA, the CDR3 is TGTGCCAGCAGTGAAGGGACAGCCGGCTACACCTTC. Translation: CASSEGTAGYTF.

This clone was found once. This sequence joins TRBV3-1 (or the pseudogene TRBV3-2) and TRBJ1-2; TRBD1 matches 9 bases. Germline-derived CDR1 and CDR2 are LGHDT and YNNKEL (reference sequence). The J segment lost 6 bases and the V segment lost 6 bases, leaving 5 bases of the junction unmatched. This CDR3 contains 13 residues. The CDR3 protein is CASRGQGSNGYTF. The CDR3 DNA reads as TGTGCCAGCAGGGGACAGGGCTCTAATGGCTACACCTTC.

This clone came up a few times. The V gene is TRBV5-8, the J gene TRBJ1-5; D not resolved. CDR3 length: 13 amino acids. Trimming shortened V by 0 bases and J by 6 bases, and 7 bases separated the two germline ends. Germline lookup yields CDR1 SGHTS and CDR2 YDEGEE. CDR3 residues: CASSLGGFQPQHF. CDR3 bases: TGTGCCAGCAGCTTGGGAGGGTTTCAGCCCCAGCATTTT.

The J gene is TRBJ1-2, the V gene TRBV6-5; maybe TRBD1 (5 bases). The germline V and J ends were trimmed by 8 bases and 3 bases, with 19 bases remaining between them. Germline CDR1 MNHEY, CDR2 SVGAGI. The CDR3 totals 15 residues. CDR3 residues: CASGILGHVDYGYTF. The CDR3 DNA reads TGTGCCAGCGGAATCCTCGGACACGTCGACTATGGCTACACCTTC.

The chain recombines TRBV7-2 with TRBJ2-5; D remains ambiguous. The CDR3 covers 11 residues. V was cut by 3 bases and J by 5 bases, with 4 bases left in between. CDR1 is SGHTA and CDR2 is FQGNSA in the germline V gene. The CDR3 protein is CASSFRETQYF. The CDR3 DNA reads as TGTGCCAGCAGCTTCCGGGAGACCCAGTACTTC.

The V gene is TRBV20-1, the J gene TRBJ1-5; 8 positions match TRBD1. The CDR3 has 14 residues. Germline V lookup: CDR1 DFQATT, CDR2 SNEGSKA (reference sequence). J gave up 6 bases and V 5 bases, and 9 bases lay outside the gene matches. The chain's CDR3 is CSARGTGYGQPQHF. In DNA, the CDR3 is TGCAGTGCTCGTGGGACAGGCTACGGTCAGCCCCAGCATTTT.

V usage is TRBV3-1 (or the pseudogene TRBV3-2) and J usage is TRBJ2-5; weak D call: TRBD1 (5 bases). The CDR3 contains 16 residues. Germline assignment: CDR1 LGHDT and CDR2 YNNKEL (reference sequence). V was pared by 1 base and J by 2 bases, with 14 bases between. In nucleotides, the CDR3 is TGTGCCAGCAGCCAAGGTTGGCAGGGCCAGCAAGAGACCCAGTACTTC. Its translation is CASSQGWQGQQETQYF.

About this clone itself: This sample also contains other DNA sequences that code for the same CDR3. The chain couples TRBV18 to TRBJ1-6; 7 bases fit TRBD1. CDR1 is KGHSH, CDR2 LQKENI, per germline. The ends lost 1 base at V and 6 bases at J; junction bases unmatched: 0. This CDR3 comprises 14 residues. The CDR3 reads CASSPRDSNSPLHF. The DNA of the CDR3 is TGTGCCAGCTCACCACGGGACAGTAATTCACCCCTCCACTTT.

In its sample, this clone was seen a few times. The chain links TRBV5-7 to TRBJ1-5; TRBD1 might be the D (6 bases). TRBV5-7 counts as an open reading frame of uncertain function. Deletions cut 4 bases from V and 6 bases from J, with 20 bases between. The CDR3 has 16 amino acids. CDR3: CASSQQTGRGGQPQHF. The CDR3 DNA sequence: TGTGCCAGCAGCCAACAGACAGGTCGTGGGGGTCAGCCCCAGCATTTT.

The chain couples TRBV7-8 to TRBJ2-1; D possibly corresponds to TRBD1 (5 bases). The CDR3 covers 16 residues. The V and J ends lost 1 base and 0 bases respectively, with 10 bases between them. Germline CDR1 SGHVS, CDR2 FQNEAQ. CDR3 residues: CASSLVGASSYNEQFF. The CDR3 DNA reads TGTGCCAGCAGCTTAGTAGGGGCGAGCTCCTACAATGAGCAGTTCTTC.

This rearrangement joins TRBV11-2 to TRBJ1-2; no reliable D call. The germline V gene has CDR1 SGHAT and CDR2 FQNNGV. The CDR3 runs to 16 residues. Trimming pared 5 bases from V and 6 bases from J, leaving 22 bases between. CDR3 in DNA: TGTGCCAGCAGCCGTACGGGAGGTCCGGCGCACCATGGCTACACCTTC. It translates to CASSRTGGPAHHGYTF.